What follows are 16 T cell receptor beta chains derived from one specimen sequenced in a study of control samples from healthy donors and cancer patients. The method was immunoSEQ multiplex PCR; TCRdb's version includes in-frame clones alone and lacks a portion of them. The sample has under 200,000 clones; about 94% are singletons. Sequencing input: blood. These receptors came from a woman aged 40 to 50 in good health.

This chain connects TRBV6-5 to TRBJ1-4, with D possibly matching TRBD1 (5 bases). V was clipped by 0 bases and J by 4 bases, with 12 bases between them. Germline V gene data show CDR1 as MNHEY and CDR2 as SVGAGI. The CDR3 has 16 amino acids. CDR3 sequence reads: CASSYSDSSLNEKLFF. The CDR3, as DNA: TGTGCCAGCAGTTACTCAGACAGCAGTCTTAATGAAAAACTGTTTTTT.

The chain is built from TRBV14 and TRBJ1-4; D remains ambiguous. V dropped 1 base and J dropped 7 bases, with 13 bases sitting between them. Germline V gene sequence: CDR1 SGHDN, CDR2 FVKESK. The CDR3 has 15 residues. DNA for the CDR3: TGTGCCAGCAGCCAAGTTTTGGGGTTGGCTGAAAAACTGTTTTTT. As protein: CASSQVLGLAEKLFF.

The genes are TRBV5-1 and TRBJ2-2; the D gene is possibly TRBD1 (6 bases). V gave up 0 bases and J gave up 0 bases, with 9 bases separating them. Germline CDR1 is SGHRS and CDR2 is YFSETQ. The CDR3 runs 16 residues. The CDR3 region is CASSLGTGTNTGELFF. CDR3 DNA sequence: TGCGCCAGCAGCTTGGGAACAGGGACGAACACCGGGGAGCTGTTTTTT.

This rearrangement joins TRBV7-9 to TRBJ1-1; D is undetermined. This CDR3 spans 11 amino acids. Germline lookup yields CDR1 SEHNR and CDR2 FQNEAQ (reference sequence). V lost 2 bases, J lost 8 bases, and 6 bases lay in between. In DNA, the CDR3 is TGTGCCAGCAGCTTACGCGACGAAGCTTTCTTT. Translation: CASSLRDEAFF. The full variable domain, its missing parts supplied by reference TRBV7-9 and TRBJ1-1, is DTGVSQNPRHKITKRGQNVTFRCDPISEHNRLYWYRQTLGQGPEFLTYFQNEAQLEKSRLLSDRFSAERPKGSFSTLEIQRTEQGDSAMYLCASSLRDEAFFGQGTRLTVV.

V and J are TRBV6-5 and TRBJ2-2, with a tentative D call TRBD2 (6 bases). The CDR3 sequence is 14 residues long. The V end lost 4 bases, the J end lost 2 bases, and 8 bases lay between the germline ends. Looked up from germline, CDR1 is MNHEY and CDR2 is SVGAGI. The CDR3 nucleotides read TGTGCCAGCAGTTTGGGACTTAACACCGGGGAGCTGTTTTTT. Protein product: CASSLGLNTGELFF.

The chain is built from TRBV5-1 and TRBJ1-3, with D tentatively TRBD1 (5 bases). Per germline, CDR1 SGHRS and CDR2 YFSETQ. Trimming left V 0 bases short and J 4 bases short, with 11 bases between. The CDR3 has 15 amino acids. For the CDR3, the DNA is TGCGCCAGCAGCTTGGCTGCAGGGTCAGGAAACACCATATATTTT. It translates to CASSLAAGSGNTIYF.

V and J are TRBV7-9 and TRBJ1-5; D is ambiguous. The CDR3 consists of 16 residues. The germline gives CDR1 SEHNR, CDR2 FQNEAQ (reference sequence). The ends were cut back, 1 base at V and 3 bases at J, with 13 bases in the middle. DNA of the CDR3: TGTGCCAGCAGCTTAGTTCCGGGCAGCTCCAATCAGCCCCAGCATTTT. This gives the protein CASSLVPGSSNQPQHF.

The V call is TRBV20-1, the J call TRBJ2-2; 7 bases match TRBD1. CDR1 is DFQATT, CDR2 SNEGSKA, per germline (reference sequence). The V and J ends lost 3 bases and 3 bases, in that order; junction bases with no gene match: 7. The CDR3 contains 15 residues. CDR3 amino acids: CSASEGTAYTGELFF. The CDR3 region has the DNA TGCAGTGCTAGTGAAGGGACAGCATACACCGGGGAGCTGTTTTTT.

Only a few counts were recorded for this clone. The rearrangement links TRBV7-9 to TRBJ2-5; 14 bases fit TRBD2. Germline CDR1 and CDR2: SEHNR and FQNEAQ (reference sequence). This CDR3 region has 15 residues. The J segment lost 4 bases and the V segment lost 4 bases, leaving 2 bases of the junction unmatched. CDR3 DNA: TGTGCCAGCAGCTCTGGGACTAGCGGGGGAGAGACCCAGTACTTC. It yields the protein CASSSGTSGGETQYF.

This clone occurred a few times. The chain uses TRBV6-1 and TRBJ1-5; D is perhaps TRBD1 (5 bases). Trimming took 2 bases from V and 6 from J, leaving 11 bases between them. The CDR3 has 14 residues. Per germline, CDR1 MNHNS and CDR2 SASEGT. The CDR3 bases are TGTGCCAGCAGTGAATTGGGGCACCGTCAGCCCCAGCATTTT. This gives the protein CASSELGHRQPQHF.

The chain uses TRBV24-1 and TRBJ2-5; perhaps TRBD2 as D (5 bases). V was shortened by 11 bases and J by 13 bases, with 16 bases between the two germline ends. CDR3 size: 10 residues. Germline loops: CDR1 KGHDR, CDR2 SFDVKD. CDR3 region: CAKISLASYF. The DNA of the CDR3 is TGTGCCAAAATCTCTTTAGCGTCGTACTTC.

The rearrangement joins TRBV7-2 to TRBJ2-2, with 10 bases identical to TRBD2. Germline V gene data show CDR1 as SGHTA and CDR2 as FQGNSA. The CDR3 has 17 residues. V dropped 2 bases and J dropped 4; count of bases not matched to a gene: 7. CDR3 coding DNA: TGTGCCAGCAGCTTATTCCTAGCGGGAGTAGGCACCGGGGAGCTGTTTTTT. Its protein product is CASSLFLAGVGTGELFF. The full variable domain, its missing parts supplied by reference TRBV7-2 and TRBJ2-2, is GAGVSQSPSNKVTEKGKDVELRCDPISGHTALYWYRQSLGQGLEFLIYFQGNSAPDKSGLPSDRFSAERTGGSVSTLTIQRTQQEDSAVYLCASSLFLAGVGTGELFFGEGSRLTVL.

This clone was counted once. This sequence joins TRBV15 and TRBJ1-3; no reliable D call. V shed 0 bases and J shed 0 bases, with 15 bases lying between them. CDR3 length equals 18 residues. Germline assignment: CDR1 LNHNV and CDR2 YYDKDF (reference sequence). Here the CDR3 reads CATSRDSQAAISGNTIYF. CDR3 in DNA: TGTGCCACCAGCAGAGATAGCCAGGCCGCCATCTCTGGAAACACCATATATTTT.

The rearrangement links TRBV2 to TRBJ1-1, with TRBD1 identical over 8 bases. Trimming took 6 bases from V and 5 from J; bases not matched to a gene: 8. The CDR3 consists of 14 residues. Germline V gene lookup returns CDR1 SNHLY and CDR2 FYNNEI. CDR3 nucleotide sequence: TGTGCCAGCAGGAAACAGGGGGTCGGGACTGAAGCTTTCTTT. Amino acids: CASRKQGVGTEAFF.

The chain recombines TRBV6-6 with TRBJ2-1, with 8 bases that match TRBD2. The CDR3 runs 14 residues. Germline loops: CDR1 MNHNY, CDR2 SVGAGI (reference sequence). Trimming removed 6 bases from V and 4 bases from J; junction bases left unmatched: 5. The CDR3 is CASSTSGPYNEQFF. In DNA, the CDR3 is TGTGCCAGCAGCACTAGCGGCCCGTACAATGAGCAGTTCTTC.

The sample holds a few counts of this clone. The gene calls are TRBV13 and TRBJ2-3; D tentatively reads TRBD1 or TRBD2 (5 bases each). Germline V CDR1 and CDR2: PRHDT, FYEKMQ (reference sequence). The CDR3 is 17 amino acids. V was shortened by 4 bases and J by 0 bases, with 17 bases between the two germline ends. The CDR3 spells CASSSLTRDGSTDTQYF. The CDR3 DNA reads TGTGCCAGCAGCTCACTAACCCGGGACGGCAGCACAGATACGCAGTATTTT. The full variable domain, rest sourced from reference TRBV13 and TRBJ2-3, is AAGVIQSPRHLIKEKRETATLKCYPIPRHDTVYWYQQGPGQDPQFLISFYEKMQSDKGSIPDRFSAQQFSDYHSELNMSSLELGDSALYFCASSSLTRDGSTDTQYFGPGTRLTVL.